This T cell receptor (beta chain) stems from a study of T cells after yellow fever vaccination. Whole-study context: Preparation of the low-cell-number fractions used SMART-Seq v4 Ultra Low Input.

Trimming took 4 bases from V and 4 from J; bases not matched to a gene: 10. The CDR3 totals 16 residues. Germline lookup yields CDR1 SEHNR and CDR2 FQNEAQ (reference sequence). In this sample, this clonotype turned up many times. Its target is not known. Study-wide findings and caveats: Clonotypes shared by both compartments, CD4 and CD8, made up a small share. Most primary-vaccination clones reappeared after the booster (96% CD4, roughly 88% CD8).

It was through 5'RACE template switching that TCR cDNA was made, with a universal primer site and UMIs added. TCRdb itself ran the 5' RACE reads through MiXCR, one entry per CDR3 protein. This sample has roughly 350,000 distinct CDR3 sequences, with 4.1% found just once. V gene TRBV7-9 combines with J gene TRBJ1-1; 9 bases fit TRBD1. The TCR originated in a man aged 18-30 years who received the YFV17D yellow fever vaccine. The sample consisted of PBMCs, taken 5 days after the yellow fever booster vaccination. The CDR3 is CASSSAGQGQGTEAFF. In DNA form, the CDR3 reads TGTGCCAGCAGCTCCGCCGGACAGGGGCAGGGCACTGAAGCTTTCTTT. Looking up the rest from reference TRBV7-9 and TRBJ1-1 gives the full variable domain: DTGVSQNPRHKITKRGQNVTFRCDPISEHNRLYWYRQTLGQGPEFLTYFQNEAQLEKSRLLSDRFSAERPKGSFSTLEIQRTEQGDSAMYLCASSSAGQGQGTEAFFGQGTRLTVV.